The 18 T cell receptor beta chains given below trace back to one sample, sequenced in a study of sequential checkpoint blockade in melanoma. The data were produced by immunoSEQ multiplex PCR, yet TCRdb's version contains in-frame clones alone and is incomplete. The sample consists of 10,000 or so clones, around 73% of them appearing once. Treatment defined: randomized to nivolumab then ipilimumab (arm A) or the reverse (arm B). The material sequenced was CD8+ T cells sorted from blood (inferred from file names), taken from a patient given nivolumab and ipilimumab in sequence. The receptors here all came from a human donor with melanoma.

This rearrangement joins TRBV29-1 to TRBJ1-4, with D uncertain. The V end lost 5 bases, the J end lost 8 bases, and 15 bases lay between the germline ends. The germline gives CDR1 SQVTM, CDR2 ANQGSEA. The CDR3 is made up of 13 amino acids. The DNA of the CDR3 is TGCAGCGTTAAGACTCGCCCCGAGGAAAAACTGTTTTTT. Translation: CSVKTRPEEKLFF.

This clone was seen a handful of times. The V call is TRBV20-1, the J call TRBJ2-3, with D hard to call. CDR3 length: 11 amino acids. The ends were cut back, 1 base at V and 4 bases at J, with 3 bases in the middle. The germline gives CDR1 DFQATT, CDR2 SNEGSKA (reference sequence). The CDR3 DNA is TGCAGTGCTAGAGCGGCAGATACGCAGTATTTT. It yields the protein CSARAADTQYF.

This chain links TRBV27 with TRBJ1-2; 7 nucleotides agree with TRBD1. The germline CDR1 and CDR2 sequences are MNHEY and SMNVEV (reference sequence). J lost 8 bases, V lost 5 bases, and 17 bases had no gene match. The CDR3 is 16 residues long. CDR3 DNA: TGTGCCAGCAGTCAATCGGCTGACAGGGCGGGCTGGGGCTACACCTTC. Protein product: CASSQSADRAGWGYTF.

The rearrangement links TRBV5-1 to TRBJ1-1; the D is unclear. Trimming left V 4 bases short and J 1 base short, with 11 bases between. This CDR3 has 14 amino acids. CDR1 is SGHRS, CDR2 YFSETQ, per germline. As DNA, the CDR3 is TGCGCCAGCAGCCCCCCCCGGGGGAACACTGAAGCTTTCTTT. It codes for CASSPPRGNTEAFF.

This clone was detected a few times. The chain links TRBV6-4 to TRBJ2-3, with 10 positions matching TRBD2. This CDR3 contains 15 residues. Unmatched junction bases numbered 3, after V lost 0 bases and J lost 6 bases. The germline gives CDR1 MRHNA, CDR2 SNTAGT. The CDR3 sequence is CASSDSSGGADTQYF. The CDR3, as DNA: TGTGCCAGCAGTGACTCGAGCGGGGGGGCCGATACGCAGTATTTT.

This chain links TRBV5-1 with TRBJ1-4; TRBD1 is a possible D gene (5 bases). Germline CDR1 reads SGHRS; CDR2 reads YFSETQ. This CDR3 has 16 residues. V was clipped by 5 bases and J by 0 bases, with 14 bases between them. CDR3 in amino acids: CASRARDFATNEKLFF. CDR3 nucleotide sequence: TGCGCCAGCAGAGCTCGGGACTTTGCAACTAATGAAAAACTGTTTTTT. Together with reference TRBV5-1 and TRBJ1-4, the CDR3 gives the full variable domain: KAGVTQTPRYLIKTRGQQVTLSCSPISGHRSVSWYQQTPGQGLQFLFEYFSETQRNKGNFPGRFSGRQFSNSRSEMNVSTLELGDSALYLCASRARDFATNEKLFFGSGTQLSVL.

This clone was observed once. The chain carries TRBV19 and TRBJ2-1; the D gene is possibly TRBD1 (5 bases). CDR1 is LNHDA, CDR2 SQIVND, per germline (reference sequence). This CDR3 has 15 amino acids. The V and J ends lost 2 bases and 2 bases respectively, with 10 bases between them. CDR3 nucleotides: TGTGCCAGTAGTATACTATGGGGCCCCTACAATGAGCAGTTCTTC. This sequence encodes CASSILWGPYNEQFF.

The chain uses TRBV27 and TRBJ2-7, with 9 bases that match TRBD2. From germline, CDR1 is MNHEY and CDR2 SMNVEV (reference sequence). This CDR3 region has 16 residues. After removal of 6 bases from V and 2 bases from J, the junction contained 11 bases not matched to a gene. The CDR3 DNA reads as TGTGCCAGCAGGACCTGGCTTAGCGGGAGCCCCTACGAGCAGTACGTC. This codes for CASRTWLSGSPYEQYV.

V and J are TRBV27 and TRBJ2-5; the D is unclear. The CDR3 is 16 amino acids. Deletions cut 0 bases from V and 1 base from J, with 12 bases between. The germline V gene has CDR1 MNHEY and CDR2 SMNVEV (reference sequence). This CDR3 reads CASSLSHGSPQETQYF. The CDR3 DNA is TGTGCCAGCAGTTTATCTCACGGTTCACCCCAAGAGACCCAGTACTTC.

This chain uses TRBV7-9 with TRBJ2-4, with 10 bases lining up with TRBD2. Germline assignment: CDR1 SEHNR and CDR2 FQNEAQ (reference sequence). V was pared by 4 bases and J by 0 bases, with 6 bases of the junction left unmatched. The CDR3 is 17 residues long. DNA for the CDR3: TGTGCCAGCAGCTCCACCCTAGCGGGGGAAGCCAAAAACATTCAGTACTTC. It is translated as CASSSTLAGEAKNIQYF.

This clone was picked up a small number of times. V usage is TRBV6-5 and J usage is TRBJ1-2; TRBD1 aligns across 8 bases. From germline, CDR1 is MNHEY and CDR2 SVGAGI. This CDR3 contains 13 residues. Losses at the gene ends were 6 bases for V and 5 bases for J; bases not matched to a gene: 5. CDR3 bases: TGTGCCAGCAGGCCAGGGGGCGGGTATGGCTACACCTTC. Translation gives CASRPGGGYGYTF.

The rearrangement joins TRBV5-1 to TRBJ2-2, with 11 bases matching TRBD2. The CDR3 covers 19 residues. The germline CDR1 and CDR2 sequences are SGHRS and YFSETQ. The V segment lost 0 bases and the J segment 0 bases; nucleotides outside the gene matches: 7. The CDR3 nucleotides read TGCGCCAGCAGCTTGGCCCAACTAGCGGGAGCCGCGAACACCGGGGAGCTGTTTTTT. This encodes CASSLAQLAGAANTGELFF.

The chain uses TRBV13 and TRBJ2-7, with 7 bases that match TRBD1. Trimming cost V 4 bases and J 2 bases; bases outside gene matches: 11. The CDR3 loop spans 16 amino acids. Per the germline V gene, CDR1 is PRHDT and CDR2 is FYEKMQ (reference sequence). The CDR3 nucleotides read TGTGCCAGCAGCTCCAGGGGCGCACAGGGGCCCTACGAGCAGTACTTC. The encoded protein is CASSSRGAQGPYEQYF. Supplemented by reference TRBV13 and TRBJ2-7, the full variable domain reads AAGVIQSPRHLIKEKRETATLKCYPIPRHDTVYWYQQGPGQDPQFLISFYEKMQSDKGSIPDRFSAQQFSDYHSELNMSSLELGDSALYFCASSSRGAQGPYEQYFGPGTRLTVT.

This clone occurred a few times. Here the CDR3 reads CASSSHSEAPYNEQFF. The CDR3, as DNA: TGTGCCAGCAGCTCCCATAGCGAGGCCCCATACAATGAGCAGTTCTTC. The chain has TRBV11-3 and TRBJ2-1, with D tentatively TRBD2 (5 bases). The V gene lost 4 bases and the J gene lost 4 bases, with 17 bases spanning the gap. CDR1 and CDR2 from the germline V gene are SGHNT and YENEEA. This CDR3 comprises 16 residues.

This rearrangement joins TRBV27 to TRBJ1-1, with no clear D. The V and J ends lost 0 bases and 4 bases respectively, with 6 bases between them. Germline CDR1 and CDR2: MNHEY and SMNVEV (reference sequence). The length of the CDR3 is 13 residues. Written as DNA, the CDR3 is TGTGCCAGCAGTTTATCAGGGAGCACTGAAGCTTTCTTT. Residues: CASSLSGSTEAFF.

This clone was recorded once. V and J are TRBV25-1 and TRBJ1-5, with unresolved D. V shed 2 bases and J shed 4 bases, with 6 bases lying between them. The CDR3 extends over 13 amino acids. CDR1 is MGHDK and CDR2 is SYGVNS in the germline V gene. The CDR3 here is CASSETENQPQHF. The CDR3 nucleotides are TGTGCCAGCAGTGAAACAGAGAATCAGCCCCAGCATTTT.

V usage is TRBV7-6 and J usage is TRBJ2-7; possible D gene TRBD2, 5 bases. The CDR3 consists of 12 residues. Per the germline V gene, CDR1 is SGHVS and CDR2 is FNYEAQ. V lost 3 bases, J lost 6 bases, and 9 bases lay in between. This CDR3 is CASSLAGLEQYF. CDR3 sequence (DNA): TGTGCCAGCAGCTTGGCGGGTCTCGAGCAGTACTTC.

V is TRBV6-1 and J is TRBJ1-2; D may be TRBD1 (6 bases). Germline V gene lookup returns CDR1 MNHNS and CDR2 SASEGT. The CDR3 consists of 14 residues. Trimming stripped 5 bases from V and 6 bases from J, with 16 bases between. For the CDR3, the DNA is TGTGCCAGCAGTCCGAAACAGGGTCAGAATGGCTACACCTTC. This sequence encodes CASSPKQGQNGYTF.